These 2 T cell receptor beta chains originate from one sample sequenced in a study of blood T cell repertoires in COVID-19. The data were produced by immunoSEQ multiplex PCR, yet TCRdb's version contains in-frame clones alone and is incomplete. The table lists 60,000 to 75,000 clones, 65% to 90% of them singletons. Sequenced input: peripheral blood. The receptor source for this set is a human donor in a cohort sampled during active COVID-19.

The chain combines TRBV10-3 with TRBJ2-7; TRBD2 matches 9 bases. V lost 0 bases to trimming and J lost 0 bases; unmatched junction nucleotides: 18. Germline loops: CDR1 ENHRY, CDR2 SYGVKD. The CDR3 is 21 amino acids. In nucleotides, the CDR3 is TGTGCCATCAGTGAGTCCTGGGGAGGCGGGGGGGCCTCTCGAAGCTCCTACGAGCAGTACTTC. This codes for CAISESWGGGGASRSSYEQYF.

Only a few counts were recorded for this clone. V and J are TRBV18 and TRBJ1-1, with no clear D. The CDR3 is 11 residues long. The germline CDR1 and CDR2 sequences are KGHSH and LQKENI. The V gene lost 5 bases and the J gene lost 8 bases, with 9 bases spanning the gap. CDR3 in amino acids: CASSDQAEAFF. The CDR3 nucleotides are TGTGCCAGCTCAGATCAGGCGGAAGCTTTCTTT.